This T cell receptor (beta chain) was profiled in a study of technical replicates of blood from several donors. Method: immunoSEQ multiplex PCR; TCRdb's copy keeps in-frame clones and lacks some. This table holds about 76,000 clones, roughly 94% found once. This CDR3 has 14 amino acids. J gave up 3 bases and V 9 bases, and 7 bases lay outside the gene matches. The V gene's germline CDR1 is MNHEY and CDR2 SVGAGI. Sequences were obtained from T cells isolated from PBMCs. The rearrangement joins TRBV6-5 to TRBJ1-4, with TRBD1 identical over 7 bases. This TCR derives from a human donor in good health. The chain's CDR3 is CARGPTGPNEKLFF. For the CDR3, the DNA is TGTGCCAGGGGTCCGACAGGGCCTAATGAAAAACTGTTTTTT.